These T cell receptor beta chains were read from a single sample in a study of CD8 T cells in cerebrospinal fluid in Alzheimer's disease. TCRdb re-called the 10x single-cell sequencing reads and catalogs CDR3 proteins one per entry, DNA excluded. The sample's table shows 860 or so distinct CDR3 sequences. The material sequenced was cerebrospinal fluid. These receptors originate from a human donor with Parkinson's disease. Both conserved end residues are part of each CDR3. Clone size appears in some rows only: once, few, many, or a class for an expanded clone.

CDR3 protein,J gene,clone size,V gene,CDR3 length
CSASRSLEAFF,TRBJ1-1,large,TRBV20-1,11
CASSLEVEYEQYF,TRBJ2-7,hyperexpanded,TRBV28,13
CASIDRRHEKLFF,TRBJ1-4,large,TRBV6-1,13
CASSWGGDNQPQHF,TRBJ1-5,large,TRBV28,14
CASSYGSPSGEQYF,TRBJ2-7,medium-sized,TRBV6-5,14
CASSLGEGMTLAEAFF,TRBJ1-1,medium-sized,TRBV7-8,16
CASEGQGAGDTQYF,TRBJ2-3,large,TRBV2,14
CASSESGYYEQYF,TRBJ2-7,large,TRBV10-2,13
CASSFPSQSSYEQYF,TRBJ2-7,medium-sized,TRBV5-4,15
CATSRAPAETQYF,TRBJ2-5,large,TRBV15,13
CASSEGVNQPQHF,TRBJ1-5,medium-sized,TRBV10-1,13
CASSLWDRPRVEDTQYF,TRBJ2-3,large,TRBV28,17
CSGQDRNYGYTF,TRBJ1-2,large,TRBV29-1,12
CASSLGTGNSPLHF,TRBJ1-6,medium-sized,TRBV5-1,14
CASSQDWRGSNTEAFF,TRBJ1-1,large,TRBV3-1,16
CASISARETQYF,TRBJ2-5,large,TRBV2,12
CATSRASNGVYNEQFF,TRBJ2-1,medium-sized,TRBV15,16
CASSLGDAGNGELFF,TRBJ2-2,NA,TRBV7-9,15
CASSQDMADQETQYF,TRBJ2-5,large,TRBV4-3,15
CASSLSRTGVIYEQYF,TRBJ2-7,medium-sized,TRBV27,16
CASRAGTGAYEQYF,TRBJ2-7,medium-sized,TRBV27,14
CASSLYAGSSYEQYF,TRBJ2-7,large,TRBV28,15
CAAGGDRAYEQYF,TRBJ2-7,NA,TRBV6-1,13
CASSSGQARGQPQHF,TRBJ1-5,medium-sized,TRBV5-8,15
CASSELADITDTQYF,TRBJ2-3,large,TRBV10-2,15
CASSPDRGFEQYF,TRBJ2-7,large,TRBV4-3,13
CSARHTTLTEAFF,TRBJ1-1,large,TRBV20-1,13
CASSLSSSGNTIYF,TRBJ1-3,medium-sized,TRBV12-3/TRBV12-4,14
CASSLAYNEQFF,TRBJ2-1,large,TRBV13,12
CASSANYEQYF,TRBJ2-7,large,TRBV11-2,11
CASRLGGSAYEQYF,TRBJ2-7,large,TRBV12-3/TRBV12-4,14
CAISESNSAQGFYGYTF,TRBJ1-2,medium-sized,TRBV10-3,17
CASSFLGRRNEQFF,TRBJ2-1,medium-sized,TRBV28,14
CASSEGWVAGELFF,TRBJ2-2,medium-sized,TRBV6-1,14
CASSYTTGPGNTIYF,TRBJ1-3,large,TRBV6-6,15
CASSQDGRPGEEKLFF,TRBJ1-4,large,TRBV4-1,16
CSARDMRQLMNTEAFF,TRBJ1-1,medium-sized,TRBV20-1,16
CSAKRGINQPQHF,TRBJ1-5,medium-sized,TRBV20-1,13
CASSQDMGNYEQYF,TRBJ2-7,medium-sized,TRBV4-2,14
CASTPTSGLGNEQFF,TRBJ2-1,medium-sized,TRBV28,15
CASSPYRGGEQYF,TRBJ2-7,medium-sized,TRBV3-1,13
CSARWWRSYNEQFF,TRBJ2-1,large,TRBV20-1,14
CASSLTGGEGQPQHF,TRBJ1-5,large,TRBV11-2,15
CASSLAVIGGYTF,TRBJ1-2,large,TRBV7-2,13
CSATLSGDSNQPQHF,TRBJ1-5,large,TRBV29-1,15
CASSSLAGGSYNEQFF,TRBJ2-1,large,TRBV7-8,16